The T cell receptor beta chain under discussion was sequenced for a study of ipilimumab plus nivolumab after autologous stem cell transplantation. Libraries were prepared by immunoSEQ multiplex PCR; TCRdb keeps only in-frame clonotypes and omits some of them. This table holds about 40,000 clones, around 92% found once. Trimming shortened V by 2 bases and J by 2 bases, and 7 bases separated the two germline ends. The CDR3 totals 13 residues. Germline V gene lookup returns CDR1 SGHRS and CDR2 YFSETQ. V gene TRBV5-1 combines with J gene TRBJ1-2, with D possibly TRBD1 on 5 matching bases. The sequences come from PBMCs, collected in a trial of ipilimumab plus nivolumab as post-transplant consolidation. This TCR came from a male donor with multiple myeloma. CDR3 sequence: CASSFTGNYGYTF. In nucleotides, the CDR3 is TGCGCCAGCAGCTTCACAGGAAACTATGGCTACACCTTC.